One and the same sample provided the 10 T cell receptor beta chains below, sequenced in a study of T cell changes during pregnancy in multiple sclerosis. Profiled with immunoSEQ multiplex PCR; TCRdb holds only in-frame clones, not every one. The sample has around 83,000 clones; under 95% are singletons. The sample here was CD4+ T cells from peripheral blood mononuclear cells, taken in the second trimester of pregnancy. Source of these receptors: a female donor with multiple sclerosis, enrolled in a pregnancy study.

The genes are TRBV4-2 and TRBJ2-2; 8 nucleotides match TRBD1. Trimming removed 3 bases from V and 0 bases from J; junction bases left unmatched: 9. CDR1 and CDR2 (germline): LGHNA, YNFKEQ. The CDR3 is 18 amino acids. CDR3 in amino acids: CASSQEFKQGANTGELFF. The CDR3 nucleotides read TGTGCCAGCAGCCAGGAGTTTAAACAGGGGGCGAACACCGGGGAGCTGTTTTTT.

This rearrangement joins TRBV11-3 to TRBJ1-3; a possible D gene is TRBD1 (6 bases). The germline CDR1 and CDR2 sequences are SGHNT and YENEEA. This CDR3 has 17 amino acids. Trimming cost V 0 bases and J 0 bases, with 12 bases left between them. The DNA for the CDR3 is TGTGCCAGCAGCTTAGAGGGGGCAGGATCCTCTGGAAACACCATATATTTT. Translated: CASSLEGAGSSGNTIYF.

The chain links TRBV6-6 to TRBJ2-7, with TRBD1 matching 8 bases. This CDR3 has 13 residues. V shed 8 bases and J 5 bases; nucleotides not matched to a gene: 8. The V gene's germline CDR1 is MNHNY and CDR2 SVGAGI (reference sequence). In nucleotides, the CDR3 is TGTGCCAGCGCGATGACAGGGGACCACGAGCAGTACTTC. The encoded protein is CASAMTGDHEQYF.

V gene TRBV5-1 combines with J gene TRBJ2-5; 7 nucleotides align to TRBD1. This CDR3 has 15 residues. J gave up 1 base and V 3 bases, and 6 bases lay outside the gene matches. CDR1 and CDR2 from the germline V gene are SGHRS and YFSETQ. Here the CDR3 DNA reads TGCGCCAGCAGCTGGGCCAGGACAGGCCAAGAGACCCAGTACTTC. Translated, it gives CASSWARTGQETQYF.

This chain links TRBV21-1 with TRBJ1-6; the D call of TRBD1 is as the table states it, not checked on the DNA. TRBV21-1 has pseudogene status. This CDR3 contains 20 residues. Here the CDR3 reads CASSKKSPLQGRSYNSPLHF. CDR3 bases: TGTGCCAGCAGCAAAAAGTCCCCCCTACAGGGGCGCTCCTATAATTCACCCCTCCACTTT.

V is TRBV28 and J is TRBJ2-7, with D possibly matching TRBD1 (6 bases). The V end lost 5 bases, the J end lost 6 bases, and 17 bases lay between the germline ends. Germline lookup yields CDR1 MDHEN and CDR2 SYDVKM. This CDR3 is 14 amino acids long. This chain's CDR3 is CASSRAGQLFEQYF. The CDR3 nucleotides read TGTGCCAGCAGTAGAGCAGGACAGTTGTTCGAGCAGTACTTC.

In this sample, this clone turned up once. This rearrangement joins TRBV6-4 to TRBJ2-2; 10 nucleotides agree with TRBD2. This CDR3 spans 14 amino acids. Trimming at V came to 8 bases and at J to 5 bases, leaving 5 bases not matched to a gene. Germline assignment: CDR1 MRHNA and CDR2 SNTAGT. CDR3 loop: CASDSGRTTGELFF. The DNA for the CDR3 is TGTGCCAGCGATAGCGGGAGGACTACCGGGGAGCTGTTTTTT.

V and J are TRBV2 and TRBJ2-7; TRBD2 is a possible D gene (6 bases). The V gene lost 9 bases and the J gene lost 2 bases, with 14 bases spanning the gap. The CDR3 has 13 residues. From germline, CDR1 is SNHLY and CDR2 FYNNEI. The CDR3 region has the DNA TGTGCCAGTCTACCGGGACTGGCCTACGAGCAGTACTTC. It is translated as CASLPGLAYEQYF.

The chain recombines TRBV19 with TRBJ2-3, with TRBD1 identical over 9 bases. The V gene's germline CDR1 is LNHDA and CDR2 SQIVND (reference sequence). V was pared by 6 bases and J by 0 bases, with 7 bases of the junction left unmatched. The CDR3 is 16 residues long. In DNA, the CDR3 is TGTGCCAGTAGGGGACAGGGTTCGCGGAGCACAGATACGCAGTATTTT. Protein product: CASRGQGSRSTDTQYF. The full variable domain, with the rest looked up from reference TRBV19 and TRBJ2-3, is DGGITQSPKYLFRKEGQNVTLSCEQNLNHDAMYWYRQDPGQGLRLIYYSQIVNDFQKGDIAEGYSVSREKKESFPLTVTSAQKNPTAFYLCASRGQGSRSTDTQYFGPGTRLTVL.

The J gene is TRBJ1-2, the V gene TRBV11-2; D might be TRBD1 (5 bases). The CDR3 length is 12 residues. Germline CDR1 and CDR2: SGHAT and FQNNGV. The germline V and J ends were trimmed by 4 bases and 8 bases, with 11 bases remaining between them. The CDR3: CASSSWGGGYTF. The CDR3 nucleotides read TGTGCCAGCAGCTCTTGGGGGGGAGGCTACACCTTC.